This T cell receptor (beta chain) was obtained from a study of CD4 T cells in relation to SARS-CoV-2 and coronaviruses (dated by TCRdb to the early 2020s). At the level of the whole study: The ViraFEST assay cultured PBMCs with antigen for under 13 days, then sequenced TCR beta CDR3s to find antigen-specific clonal expansions. An HIV-1 Nef peptide pool or a no-peptide culture served as the negative reference condition. Using patient-derived lymphoblastoid cell lines, the shared crossreactive spike epitopes were mapped to their HLA restriction. The study assessed, at the TCR clonotype level, memory CD4+ T cell crossreactivity between SARS-CoV-2 and common cold coronavirus spike proteins. Samples from a few pre-COVID donors and the naive versus memory experiments were sequenced with the Adaptive Biotechnologies TCR-sequencing kit; other data were Illumina-based. For other donors in the study, expansion assays were sequenced with a different, Illumina-based TCR-beta assay.

Beyond this particular receptor, the publication reports: Significantly weaker SARS-CoV-2-driven expansion was shown by crossreactive clones than by monoreactive clones, consistent with antigenic imprinting. Because no donor provided both pre-pandemic and post-infection samples, tracing the source of pre-existing responses was limited. Small numbers of patients and of tested TCRs limited the study. In about 60% of donors, memory CD4+ clonotypes turned up that crossrecognized SARS-CoV-2 and at least one common cold coronavirus spike. Crossreactivity analysis was centred on spike protein, so crossreactivity against other viral proteins was not assessed.

Turning to this clone: The target of this receptor is not known. One base away there is no much larger clone; base qualities are not given.

The germline V gene sets CDR1 to MGHDK and CDR2 to SYGVNS. At the junction V is shortened by 2 bases and J by 2 bases; bases outside the gene matches: 9. The CDR3 goes from the cysteine to the phenylalanine over 17 residues. Only the CDR3 DNA stays, 51 bases, in frame from base 1. CD4+ T cells from unexposed donors were collected before the COVID-19 pandemic (2011-2018). After 10 to 11 days of culture, CD4+ T cells were isolated with the EasySep CD4+ T cell isolation kit. As cell number allowed, CD4+ T cells from unexposed donors were tested for reactivity to SARS-CoV-2 S and N and to four common cold coronavirus spike pools. Around 1.9 million PBMCs per well were cultured in IMDM with 5% human AB serum and 9.5 to 10 IU/ml IL-2. Half of the culture medium was replaced with fresh IL-2-containing medium on days 3 and 7. In general, triplicate replicate wells were used for every peptide culture condition. The leukapheresis product used for the unexposed donors was purchased from a commercial source. Ficoll-Paque PLUS gradient centrifugation was used to isolate PBMCs from either whole blood or leukapheresis product. The PBMCs went either fresh into the expansion assay or into cryopreservation at -140 degrees C. The QIAamp Micro DNA Kit was used to extract genomic DNA from the CD4+ T cells.

Receptor libraries were prepared by the immunoSEQ multiplex PCR assay. Per the original workflow: Preprocessing removed nonproductive sequences and CDR3s not starting with C, not ending with F or W, or shorter than 7 amino acids. Antigen-specific clonotypes were called with the MANAFEST web app, based on expansion relative to reference and other culture wells. A clone was considered positive if significant expansion relative to the reference culture was observed in 2 of 3 replicate wells at an FDR below 0.05. To be called positive, a clone also had to show significant expansion compared with every other tandem well and an odds ratio greater than 5. CDR3 homology was measured as pairwise Levenshtein distance, computed with the stringdist R package after trimming three terminal residues from each end. In TCRdb, the immuneACCESS table is reduced to in-frame sequences with V and J assigned. These tables do not hold every clone; where another copy was compared, an unresolved V gene accounts for under half, and the others remain unexplained. D and trimming come from the DNA, and the V and J calls and clone size come from that table. A total of around 15,000 clones appear in this sample, 60% to 80% of them only once. Of the sample, about 9.7% is held by the ten largest clones.

Sequenced sample: CD4+ T cells from PBMCs, cultured in vitro. The sequence links TRBV25-1 to TRBJ2-7; 10 bases in between match TRBD2. This clonotype originated in a human donor in good health. The DNA sequence reads TGTGCCAGCAGTGAACCTCCAACTAGCGGGGCAACCTACGAGCAGTACTTC. The encoded protein is CASSEPPTSGATYEQYF.